Shown below are 8 T cell receptor beta chains from a single sample sequenced in a study of shared clonotypes between healthy human individuals. Method: immunoSEQ multiplex PCR; TCRdb's copy keeps in-frame clones and lacks some. Among about 520,000 clones listed, roughly 95% were seen once. The specimen sequenced was naive CD4+ T cells sorted from blood. Subset of the sample: CD45RA+ positively selected. These receptors all stem from a woman in her thirties in good health.

This chain uses TRBV5-4 with TRBJ2-1, with D hard to call. Germline CDR1 is SGHNT and CDR2 is YYREEE (reference sequence). V was clipped by 2 bases and J by 4 bases, with 10 bases between them. This CDR3 contains 14 residues. The CDR3 DNA is TGTGCCAGCAGCTTCTCCTCGGAGTACAATGAGCAGTTCTTC. It specifies CASSFSSEYNEQFF.

The genes are TRBV15 and TRBJ2-1, with 13 positions matching TRBD2. The CDR3 sequence is 17 residues long. Germline assignment: CDR1 LNHNV and CDR2 YYDKDF (reference sequence). V shed 5 bases, J shed 4 bases, and the junction held 8 bases outside the gene matches. The DNA of the CDR3 is TGTGCCACCAGCGTCGGGACTAGCGGGATTCGTTACAATGAGCAGTTCTTC. Encoded protein: CATSVGTSGIRYNEQFF.

This chain links TRBV5-8 with TRBJ2-7; 8 nucleotides align to TRBD2. V lost 2 bases, J lost 0 bases, and 10 bases stayed unmatched. This CDR3 spans 17 amino acids. The V gene's germline CDR1 is SGHTS and CDR2 YDEGEE. This CDR3 is CASSLMGTGGFSYEQYF. As DNA, the CDR3 is TGTGCCAGCAGCTTAATGGGGACGGGAGGGTTCTCCTACGAGCAGTACTTC.

This clone showed up just once. V is TRBV11-2 and J is TRBJ2-7; 7 nucleotides agree with TRBD1. The J segment lost 5 bases and the V segment lost 2 bases, leaving 12 bases of the junction unmatched. This CDR3 region has 16 residues. Germline V lookup: CDR1 SGHAT, CDR2 FQNNGV. The chain's CDR3 is CASSLNPGGIVDEQYF. The DNA for the CDR3 is TGTGCCAGCAGCTTAAATCCAGGGGGTATTGTCGACGAGCAGTACTTC.

The chain has TRBV5-1 and TRBJ2-7; 9 bases match TRBD2. This CDR3 is built from 16 residues. CDR1 SGHRS and CDR2 YFSETQ come from the germline V gene. The V gene end was trimmed by 4 bases and the J gene end by 2 bases; junction bases not matched to a gene: 10. The CDR3 reads CASSPDGLASTYEQYF. The CDR3 nucleotides read TGCGCCAGCAGCCCGGACGGACTAGCGAGTACCTACGAGCAGTACTTC.

This chain links TRBV28 with TRBJ2-7; D is uncertain. CDR3 length equals 13 residues. Germline V gene data show CDR1 as MDHEN and CDR2 as SYDVKM. Between the trimmed V and J ends, which lost 3 bases and 4 bases, there was a span of 10 bases. CDR3 sequence reads: CASSFLGLYEQYF. The CDR3 DNA reads as TGTGCCAGCAGTTTTCTGGGGTTATACGAGCAGTACTTC.

V is TRBV28 and J is TRBJ1-1; the D is unclear. Germline V CDR1 and CDR2: MDHEN, SYDVKM. CDR3 length: 11 residues. V lost 7 bases and J lost 3, with 6 bases in between. The CDR3 DNA sequence: TGTGCCAGCACCTCTGACACTGAAGCTTTCTTT. Its translation: CASTSDTEAFF.

The chain has TRBV4-2 and TRBJ2-2; D possibly corresponds to TRBD2 (5 bases). CDR1 and CDR2 (germline): LGHNA, YNFKEQ. The V end lost 1 base, the J end lost 4 bases, and 7 bases lay between the germline ends. The CDR3 covers 14 residues. The CDR3 loop is CASSQVDFTGELFF. Here the CDR3 DNA reads TGTGCCAGCAGCCAAGTGGACTTCACCGGGGAGCTGTTTTTT.